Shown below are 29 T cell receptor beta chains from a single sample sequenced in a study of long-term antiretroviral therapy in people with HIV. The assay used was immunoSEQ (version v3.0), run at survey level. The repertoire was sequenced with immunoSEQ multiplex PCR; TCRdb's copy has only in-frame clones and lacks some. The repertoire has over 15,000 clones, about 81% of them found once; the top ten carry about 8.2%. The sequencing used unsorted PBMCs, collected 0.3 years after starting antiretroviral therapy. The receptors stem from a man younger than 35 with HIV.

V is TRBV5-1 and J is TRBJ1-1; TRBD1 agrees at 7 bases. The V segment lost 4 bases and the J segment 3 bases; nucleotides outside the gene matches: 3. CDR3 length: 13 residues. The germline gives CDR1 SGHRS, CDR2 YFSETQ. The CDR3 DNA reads TGCGCCAGCAGCAAAACAGGGGACACTGAAGCTTTCTTT. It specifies CASSKTGDTEAFF. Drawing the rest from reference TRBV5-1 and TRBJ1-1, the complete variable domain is KAGVTQTPRYLIKTRGQQVTLSCSPISGHRSVSWYQQTPGQGLQFLFEYFSETQRNKGNFPGRFSGRQFSNSRSEMNVSTLELGDSALYLCASSKTGDTEAFFGQGTRLTVV.

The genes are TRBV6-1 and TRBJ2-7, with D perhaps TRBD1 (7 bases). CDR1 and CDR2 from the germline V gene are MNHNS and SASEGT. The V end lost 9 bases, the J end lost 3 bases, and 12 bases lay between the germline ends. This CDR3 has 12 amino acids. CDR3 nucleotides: TGTGCCAGTCAGGGGGGATTCTACGAGCAGTACTTC. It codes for CASQGGFYEQYF.

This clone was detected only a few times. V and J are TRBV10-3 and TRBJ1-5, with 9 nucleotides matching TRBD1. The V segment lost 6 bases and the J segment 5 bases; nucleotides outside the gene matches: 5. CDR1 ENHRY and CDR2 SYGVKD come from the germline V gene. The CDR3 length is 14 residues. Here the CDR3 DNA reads TGTGCCATCAGCCGGGACAGGGCGGATCAGCCCCAGCATTTT. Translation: CAISRDRADQPQHF.

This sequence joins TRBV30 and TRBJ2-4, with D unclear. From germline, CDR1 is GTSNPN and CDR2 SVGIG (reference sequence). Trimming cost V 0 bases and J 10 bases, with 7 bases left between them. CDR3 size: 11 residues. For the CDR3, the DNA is TGTGCCTGGAGTGTGCTAAGGATTCAGTACTTC. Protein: CAWSVLRIQYF.

The DNA for the CDR3 is TGTGCCAGCAGCTTGGGGTCCGGACCCTACAATGAGCAGTTCTTC. It codes for CASSLGSGPYNEQFF. V and J are TRBV7-6 and TRBJ2-1; D uncertain. Trimming removed 3 bases at V and 2 bases at J, with 11 bases between. The V gene's germline CDR1 is SGHVS and CDR2 FNYEAQ. The CDR3 extends over 15 amino acids.

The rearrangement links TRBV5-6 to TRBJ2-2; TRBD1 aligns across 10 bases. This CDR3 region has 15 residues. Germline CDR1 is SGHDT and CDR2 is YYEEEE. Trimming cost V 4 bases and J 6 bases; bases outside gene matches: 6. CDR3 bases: TGTGCCAGCAGCCCGGACAGGGGGTCGTCCGGGGAGCTGTTTTTT. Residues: CASSPDRGSSGELFF.

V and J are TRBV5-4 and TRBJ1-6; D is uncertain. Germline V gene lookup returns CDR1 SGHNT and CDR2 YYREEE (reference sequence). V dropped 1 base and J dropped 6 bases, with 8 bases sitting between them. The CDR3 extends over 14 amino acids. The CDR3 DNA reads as TGTGCCAGCAGCTTGAATTTCGCTAATTCACCCCTCCACTTT. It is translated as CASSLNFANSPLHF. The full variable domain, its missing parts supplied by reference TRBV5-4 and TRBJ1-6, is ETGVTQSPTHLIKTRGQQVTLRCSSQSGHNTVSWYQQALGQGPQFIFQYYREEENGRGNFPPRFSGLQFPNYSSELNVNALELDDSALYLCASSLNFANSPLHFGNGTRLTVT.

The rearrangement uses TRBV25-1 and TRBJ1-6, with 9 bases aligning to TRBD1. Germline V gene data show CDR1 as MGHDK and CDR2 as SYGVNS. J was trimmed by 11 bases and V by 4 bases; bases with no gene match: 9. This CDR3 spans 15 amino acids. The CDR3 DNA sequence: TGTGCCAGCAGTGGACCCGGGACAGGGAACCCACCCCTCCACTTT. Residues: CASSGPGTGNPPLHF.

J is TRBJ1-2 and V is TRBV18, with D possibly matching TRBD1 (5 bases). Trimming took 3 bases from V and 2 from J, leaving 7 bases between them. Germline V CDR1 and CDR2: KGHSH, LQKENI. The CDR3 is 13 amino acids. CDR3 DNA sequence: TGTGCCAGCTCACCGACAGAAAACTATGGCTACACCTTC. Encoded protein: CASSPTENYGYTF. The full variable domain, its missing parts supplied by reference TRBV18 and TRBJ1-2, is NAGVMQNPRHLVRRRGQEARLRCSPMKGHSHVYWYRQLPEEGLKFMVYLQKENIIDESGMPKERFSAEFPKEGPSILRIQQVVRGDSAAYFCASSPTENYGYTFGSGTRLTVV.

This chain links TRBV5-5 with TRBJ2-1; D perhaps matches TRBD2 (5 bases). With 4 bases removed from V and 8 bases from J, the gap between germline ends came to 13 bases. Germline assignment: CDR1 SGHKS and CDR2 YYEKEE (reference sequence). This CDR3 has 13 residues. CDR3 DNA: TGTGCCAGCAGCCCCCGGACTTTTCATGAGCAGTTCTTC. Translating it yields CASSPRTFHEQFF.

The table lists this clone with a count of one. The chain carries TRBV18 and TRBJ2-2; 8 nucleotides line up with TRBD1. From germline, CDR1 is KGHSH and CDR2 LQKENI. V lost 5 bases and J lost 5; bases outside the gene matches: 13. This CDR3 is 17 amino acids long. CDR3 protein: CASSNIGQGLGTGELFF. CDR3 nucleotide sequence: TGTGCCAGCTCAAACATTGGACAGGGACTCGGAACCGGGGAGCTGTTTTTT.

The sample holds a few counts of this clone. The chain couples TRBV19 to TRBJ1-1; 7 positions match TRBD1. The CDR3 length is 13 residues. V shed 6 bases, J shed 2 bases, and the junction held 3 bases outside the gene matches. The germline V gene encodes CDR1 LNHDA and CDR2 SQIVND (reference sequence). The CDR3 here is CASSQGVNTEAFF. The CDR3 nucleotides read TGTGCCAGTAGCCAGGGGGTTAACACTGAAGCTTTCTTT.

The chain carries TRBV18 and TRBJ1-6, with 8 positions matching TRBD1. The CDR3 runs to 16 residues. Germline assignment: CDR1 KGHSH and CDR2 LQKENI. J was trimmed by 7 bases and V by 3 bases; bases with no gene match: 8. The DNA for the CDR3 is TGTGCCAGCTCACCTACCATGGACAGGGCGAATTCACCCCTCCACTTT. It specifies CASSPTMDRANSPLHF.

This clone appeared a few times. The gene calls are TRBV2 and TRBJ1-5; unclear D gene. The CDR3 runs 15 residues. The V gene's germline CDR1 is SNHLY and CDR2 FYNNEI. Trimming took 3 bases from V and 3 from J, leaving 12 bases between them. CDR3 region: CASSERSGYNQPQHF. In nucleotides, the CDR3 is TGTGCCAGCAGTGAGAGATCAGGTTACAATCAGCCCCAGCATTTT.

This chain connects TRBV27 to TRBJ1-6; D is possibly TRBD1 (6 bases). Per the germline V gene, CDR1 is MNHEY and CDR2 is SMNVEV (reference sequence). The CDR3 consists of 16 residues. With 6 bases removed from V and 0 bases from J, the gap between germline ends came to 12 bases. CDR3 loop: CASRAGESSYNSPLHF. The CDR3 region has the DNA TGTGCCAGCAGGGCAGGGGAAAGCTCCTATAATTCACCCCTCCACTTT.

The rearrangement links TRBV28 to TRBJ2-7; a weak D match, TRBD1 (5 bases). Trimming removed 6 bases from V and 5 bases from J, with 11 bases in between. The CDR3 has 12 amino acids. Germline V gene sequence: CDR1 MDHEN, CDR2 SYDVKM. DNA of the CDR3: TGTGCCAGCAGGTCCAGGGTCCACGAGCAGTACTTC. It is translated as CASRSRVHEQYF.

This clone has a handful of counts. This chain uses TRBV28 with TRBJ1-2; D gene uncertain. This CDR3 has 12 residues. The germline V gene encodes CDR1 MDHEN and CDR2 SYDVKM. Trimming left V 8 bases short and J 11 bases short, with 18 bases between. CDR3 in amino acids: CASSGRETLYTF. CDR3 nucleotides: TGTGCCAGCTCCGGTCGGGAGACCCTGTACACCTTC.

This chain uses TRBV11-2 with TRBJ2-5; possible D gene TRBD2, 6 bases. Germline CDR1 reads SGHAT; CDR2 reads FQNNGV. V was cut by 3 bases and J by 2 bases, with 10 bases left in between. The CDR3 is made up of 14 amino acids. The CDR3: CASSFRRGQETQYF. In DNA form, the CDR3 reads TGTGCCAGCAGCTTCCGTCGGGGGCAAGAGACCCAGTACTTC.

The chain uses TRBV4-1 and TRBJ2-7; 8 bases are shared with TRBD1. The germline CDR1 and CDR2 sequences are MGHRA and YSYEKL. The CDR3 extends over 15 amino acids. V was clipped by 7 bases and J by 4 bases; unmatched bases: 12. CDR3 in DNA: TGCGCCAGCACCACCGGACAGGGAGAAGGTTACGAGCAGTACTTC. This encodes CASTTGQGEGYEQYF.

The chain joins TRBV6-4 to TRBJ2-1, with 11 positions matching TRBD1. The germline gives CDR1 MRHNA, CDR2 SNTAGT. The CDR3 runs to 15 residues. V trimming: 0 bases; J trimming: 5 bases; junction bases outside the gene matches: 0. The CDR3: CASSDSGQGDNEQFF. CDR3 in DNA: TGTGCCAGCAGTGACTCGGGACAGGGGGACAATGAGCAGTTCTTC.

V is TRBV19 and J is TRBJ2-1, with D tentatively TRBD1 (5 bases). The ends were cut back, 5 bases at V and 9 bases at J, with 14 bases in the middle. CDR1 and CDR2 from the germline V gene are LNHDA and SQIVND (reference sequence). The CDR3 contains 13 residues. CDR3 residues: CASSRRAWPEQFF. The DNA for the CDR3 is TGTGCCAGTAGTCGCAGGGCCTGGCCTGAGCAGTTCTTC. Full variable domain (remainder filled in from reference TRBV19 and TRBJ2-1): DGGITQSPKYLFRKEGQNVTLSCEQNLNHDAMYWYRQDPGQGLRLIYYSQIVNDFQKGDIAEGYSVSREKKESFPLTVTSAQKNPTAFYLCASSRRAWPEQFFGPGTRLTVL.

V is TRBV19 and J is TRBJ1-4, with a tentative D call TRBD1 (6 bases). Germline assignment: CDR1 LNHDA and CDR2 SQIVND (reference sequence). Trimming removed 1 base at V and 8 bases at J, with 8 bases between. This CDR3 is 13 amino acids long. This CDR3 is CASSIADREKLFF. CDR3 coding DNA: TGTGCCAGTAGTATAGCCGACAGGGAAAAACTGTTTTTT.

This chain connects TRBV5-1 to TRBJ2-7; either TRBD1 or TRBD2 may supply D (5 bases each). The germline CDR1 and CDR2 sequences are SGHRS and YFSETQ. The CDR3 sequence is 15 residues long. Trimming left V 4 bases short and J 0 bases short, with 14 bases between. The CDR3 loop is CASSLDWGSSYEQYF. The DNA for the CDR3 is TGCGCCAGCAGCCTGGACTGGGGCAGCTCCTACGAGCAGTACTTC.

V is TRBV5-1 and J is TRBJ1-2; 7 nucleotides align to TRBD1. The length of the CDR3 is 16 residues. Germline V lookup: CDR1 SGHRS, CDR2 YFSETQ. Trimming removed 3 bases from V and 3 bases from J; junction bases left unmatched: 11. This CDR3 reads CASSWGEGGGYYGYTF. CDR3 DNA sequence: TGCGCCAGCAGCTGGGGGGAAGGAGGGGGCTACTATGGCTACACCTTC.

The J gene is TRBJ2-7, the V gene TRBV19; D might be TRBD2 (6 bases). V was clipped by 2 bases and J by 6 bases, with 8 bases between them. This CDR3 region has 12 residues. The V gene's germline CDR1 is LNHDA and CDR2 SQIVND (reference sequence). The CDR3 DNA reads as TGTGCCAGTAGTATACCCGGGGGCGAGCAGTACGTC. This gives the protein CASSIPGGEQYV.

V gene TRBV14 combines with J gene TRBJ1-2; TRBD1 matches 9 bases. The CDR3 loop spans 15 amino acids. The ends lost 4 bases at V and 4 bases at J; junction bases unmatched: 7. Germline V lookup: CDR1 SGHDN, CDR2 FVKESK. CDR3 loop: CASSPPGTGLYGYTF. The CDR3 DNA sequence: TGTGCCAGCAGCCCGCCCGGGACAGGGCTCTATGGCTACACCTTC.

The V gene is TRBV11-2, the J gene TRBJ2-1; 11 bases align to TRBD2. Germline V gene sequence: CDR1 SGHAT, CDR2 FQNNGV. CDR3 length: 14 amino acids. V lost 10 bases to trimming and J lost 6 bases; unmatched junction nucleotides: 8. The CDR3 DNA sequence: TGTGCCACATCAGTAGCGGGGGGGCTCAATGAGCAGTTCTTC. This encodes CATSVAGGLNEQFF. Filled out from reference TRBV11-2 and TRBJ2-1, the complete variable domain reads EAGVAQSPRYKIIEKRQSVAFWCNPISGHATLYWYQQILGQGPKLLIQFQNNGVVDDSQLPKDRFSAERLKGVDSTLKIQPAKLEDSAVYLCATSVAGGLNEQFFGPGTRLTVL.

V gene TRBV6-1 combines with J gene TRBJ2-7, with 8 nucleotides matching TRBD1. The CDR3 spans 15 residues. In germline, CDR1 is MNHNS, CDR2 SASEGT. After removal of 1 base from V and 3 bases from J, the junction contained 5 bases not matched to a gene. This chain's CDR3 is CASSEGAGGFYEQYV. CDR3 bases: TGTGCCAGCAGTGAAGGGGCAGGGGGCTTCTACGAGCAGTACGTC.

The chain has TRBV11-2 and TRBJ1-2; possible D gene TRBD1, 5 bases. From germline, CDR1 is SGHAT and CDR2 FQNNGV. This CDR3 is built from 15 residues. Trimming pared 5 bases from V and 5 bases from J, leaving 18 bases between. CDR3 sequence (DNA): TGTGCCAGCAGCAACACCGGGGCAAGATCGTATGGCTACACCTTC. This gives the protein CASSNTGARSYGYTF.